Sequencing of this T cell receptor beta chain was carried out in a study of beta chain features in type 1 diabetes. In the study overall: Sorted cells numbering 107,917,701 were examined across all samples. Study results and limitations: A possible short-template PCR bias applies equally to patients and controls. In the patient group, naive, central memory and Treg TCRB repertoires seemed more alike than in the healthy donor group.

Isolated RNA was reverse transcribed in full, so expressed TCRB transcripts were sequenced. Reads from naive, central memory and regulatory T cell samples averaged roughly 3.6 million. This table comes from immunoSEQ multiplex PCR, and its TCRdb copy is limited to in-frame clones, with some not included. The sample lists 250,000 to 350,000 clones; more than 9.5% were seen once. Comments on this clone: Antigen: not known.

Sequencing was done on a sample of naive CD4+ T cells from blood. This sequence was found in a woman in her 30s in good health.

CDR3 nucleotides: TGTGCCAGCAGTGCACACCGGGACAGGGGATACGAGCAGTACTTC. Protein sequence: CASSAHRDRGYEQYF. The genes are TRBV28 and TRBJ2-7, with 10 bases matching TRBD1. The CDR3 has 15 amino acids. V shed 5 bases, J shed 4 bases, and the junction held 8 bases outside the gene matches. Germline V gene sequence: CDR1 MDHEN, CDR2 SYDVKM.